Below are 24 T cell receptor beta chains sequenced from a single sample in a study of PD-L1 blockade in urothelial cancer. TCRdb's table, derived via immunoSEQ multiplex PCR, lists solely in-frame clones and lacks some. The sample contains about 120,000 clones, roughly 90% of which appear only once. Time point meaning: peripheral blood 6 weeks after treatment start. This specimen consisted of PBMCs, obtained around atezolizumab (anti-PD-L1) treatment. The source of these receptors is a man in his 60s with urothelial cancer.

The chain carries TRBV18 and TRBJ1-1; TRBD1 matches 12 bases. CDR3 length: 17 amino acids. Germline CDR1 and CDR2: KGHSH and LQKENI. The junction had 4 bases not matched to a gene; V was cut back by 0 bases and J by 2 bases. This chain's CDR3 is CASSPPGQGAGNTEAFF. The CDR3 nucleotides are TGTGCCAGCTCACCACCGGGACAGGGGGCGGGTAACACTGAAGCTTTCTTT.

The chain has TRBV6-5 and TRBJ1-6, with D perhaps TRBD1 (5 bases). Germline V lookup: CDR1 MNHEY, CDR2 SVGAGI. The CDR3 runs 15 residues. V was pared by 2 bases and J by 3 bases, with 8 bases between. The CDR3 here is CASSYAQGYNSPLHF. DNA of the CDR3: TGTGCCAGCAGTTACGCCCAGGGCTATAATTCACCCCTCCACTTT.

The chain joins TRBV27 to TRBJ1-2; D unresolved. CDR1 is MNHEY, CDR2 SMNVEV, per germline (reference sequence). CDR3 size: 14 residues. V was pared by 5 bases and J by 7 bases, with 17 bases between. The CDR3 spells CASSPPGLVGGYTF. CDR3 bases: TGTGCCAGCAGTCCGCCGGGTCTCGTTGGTGGCTACACCTTC.

The V call is TRBV18, the J call TRBJ1-4; D is ambiguous. Germline CDR1 is KGHSH and CDR2 is LQKENI. The CDR3 spans 14 residues. The ends were cut back, 2 bases at V and 0 bases at J, with 4 bases in the middle. CDR3 loop: CASSPVTTNEKLFF. The CDR3 region has the DNA TGTGCCAGCTCACCAGTTACAACTAATGAAAAACTGTTTTTT.

The CDR3 bases are TGTGCCAGTACCCCGGGGAGGGGGTACACTGAAGCTTTCTTT. Translated: CASTPGRGYTEAFF. V gene TRBV19 combines with J gene TRBJ1-1; D possibly corresponds to TRBD1 (6 bases). V dropped 7 bases and J dropped 3 bases, with 15 bases sitting between them. This CDR3 has 14 residues. Germline lookup yields CDR1 LNHDA and CDR2 SQIVND (reference sequence).

The rearrangement uses TRBV7-2 and TRBJ2-2, with D tentatively TRBD2 (5 bases). The CDR3 has 15 residues. V gave up 1 base and J gave up 1 base, with 7 bases separating them. Germline V lookup: CDR1 SGHTA, CDR2 FQGNSA. The CDR3 DNA reads as TGTGCCAGCAGCTTAGAAGGAGGGAACACCGGGGAGCTGTTTTTT. Amino acids: CASSLEGGNTGELFF.

This clone was found once. V and J are TRBV7-9 and TRBJ2-7, with a tentative D call TRBD1 (5 bases). The germline V and J ends were trimmed by 5 bases and 3 bases, with 17 bases remaining between them. This CDR3 has 15 residues. Germline CDR1 reads SEHNR; CDR2 reads FQNEAQ (reference sequence). DNA of the CDR3: TGTGCCAGCAGCCCTGGGAAAGGACACCGCTACGAGCAGTACTTC. This translates into CASSPGKGHRYEQYF.

This sequence joins TRBV7-6 and TRBJ2-5; the match to TRBD2 covers 8 bases. V was pared by 1 base and J by 5 bases, with 9 bases of the junction left unmatched. Germline CDR1 SGHVS, CDR2 FNYEAQ. The CDR3 is made up of 16 amino acids. CDR3 bases: TGTGCCAGCAGCTTAGGTTCGGCGGGAGGCTGGGAGACCCAGTACTTC. Protein: CASSLGSAGGWETQYF.

This sequence joins TRBV7-2 and TRBJ2-1, with D perhaps TRBD2 (5 bases). V lost 3 bases and J 5 bases, leaving 20 bases between the germline ends. Germline lookup yields CDR1 SGHTA and CDR2 FQGNSA. The CDR3 length is 17 residues. The CDR3 DNA is TGTGCCAGCAGCTTCCGCAGCGGTTGGAGGAGCGACAATGAGCAGTTCTTC. Amino acids: CASSFRSGWRSDNEQFF.

This clone appeared a single time. V gene TRBV4-2 combines with J gene TRBJ1-4, with 8 bases that match TRBD1. The length of the CDR3 is 16 residues. Germline values: CDR1 LGHNA, CDR2 YNFKEQ. J was trimmed by 2 bases and V by 4 bases; bases with no gene match: 6. The CDR3 protein is CASSPTGDPTNEKLFF. The CDR3, as DNA: TGTGCCAGCAGCCCGACAGGGGATCCGACTAATGAAAAACTGTTTTTT.

CDR3 nucleotide sequence: TGTGCCAGCTCACCGCCGGGACAGGGGGTAGAAAAACTGTTTTTT. Translation gives CASSPPGQGVEKLFF. V is TRBV18 and J is TRBJ1-4, with 11 bases identical to TRBD1. CDR1 and CDR2 (germline): KGHSH, LQKENI. The J segment lost 8 bases and the V segment lost 3 bases, leaving 5 bases of the junction unmatched. This CDR3 region has 15 residues.

The chain joins TRBV5-4 to TRBJ2-7; D may be TRBD2 (5 bases). In germline, CDR1 is SGHNT, CDR2 YYREEE (reference sequence). This CDR3 has 14 amino acids. Trimming cost V 4 bases and J 3 bases, with 14 bases left between them. CDR3 protein: CASSKSGDNYEQYF. The CDR3 DNA sequence: TGTGCCAGCAGCAAAAGCGGAGACAACTACGAGCAGTACTTC.

This sequence joins TRBV5-5 and TRBJ1-4; 7 bases match TRBD1. Germline loops: CDR1 SGHKS, CDR2 YYEKEE (reference sequence). The CDR3 length is 15 residues. V was clipped by 4 bases and J by 8 bases; unmatched bases: 11. As DNA, the CDR3 is TGTGCCAGCAGCCCCCAACAGGGGCAAGGGGAAAAACTGTTTTTT. Encoded protein: CASSPQQGQGEKLFF.

This clone turned up a few times. The chain recombines TRBV6-5 with TRBJ2-5; 9 bases agree with TRBD2. The V and J ends lost 6 bases and 4 bases, in that order; junction bases with no gene match: 6. The CDR3 contains 14 residues. In germline, CDR1 is MNHEY, CDR2 SVGAGI. The CDR3 nucleotides read TGTGCCAGCAGCTTTCTAGCGGGAACAGAGACCCAGTACTTC. Translating gives CASSFLAGTETQYF.

This clone was seen once. The V and J genes are TRBV14 and TRBJ2-1; D is perhaps TRBD1 (6 bases). CDR1 is SGHDN and CDR2 is FVKESK in the germline V gene. The CDR3 consists of 15 residues. The ends were cut back, 3 bases at V and 6 bases at J, with 15 bases in the middle. The CDR3 loop is CASSQATGSVNEQFF. As DNA, the CDR3 is TGTGCCAGCAGCCAGGCTACAGGGTCGGTCAATGAGCAGTTCTTC.

The V gene is TRBV7-2, the J gene TRBJ2-7; 9 positions match TRBD1. CDR1 is SGHTA and CDR2 is FQGNSA in the germline V gene. The trim removed 5 bases at V and 2 bases at J, leaving 7 bases unmatched. The CDR3 runs 15 residues. CDR3 nucleotides: TGTGCCAGCAGCGCGACCGGGACAGGGCCCTACGAGCAGTACTTC. This encodes CASSATGTGPYEQYF.

This chain connects TRBV6-6 to TRBJ1-3, with 7 bases that match TRBD1. J gave up 0 bases and V 7 bases, and 6 bases lay outside the gene matches. CDR1 and CDR2 (germline): MNHNY, SVGAGI (reference sequence). The CDR3 is made up of 15 amino acids. The CDR3 region has the DNA TGTGCCAGCACTATACAGGGGAGCTCTGGAAACACCATATATTTT. Protein: CASTIQGSSGNTIYF.

This clone showed up just once. The CDR3 spells CASSLAVGQRFSGNTIYF. The CDR3 DNA reads as TGCGCCAGCAGCTTGGCCGTGGGACAGCGATTCTCTGGAAACACCATATATTTT. The gene calls are TRBV5-1 and TRBJ1-3; 7 bases line up with TRBD1. This CDR3 spans 18 amino acids. The V and J ends lost 0 bases and 0 bases, in that order; junction bases with no gene match: 9. Germline V gives CDR1 SGHRS, CDR2 YFSETQ. Variable domain in full (rest from reference TRBV5-1 and TRBJ1-3): KAGVTQTPRYLIKTRGQQVTLSCSPISGHRSVSWYQQTPGQGLQFLFEYFSETQRNKGNFPGRFSGRQFSNSRSEMNVSTLELGDSALYLCASSLAVGQRFSGNTIYFGEGSWLTVV.

This rearrangement joins TRBV7-2 to TRBJ2-1; 7 positions match TRBD1. The germline CDR1 and CDR2 sequences are SGHTA and FQGNSA. The CDR3 consists of 15 residues. Germline trimming cut 2 bases from V and 8 bases from J; bases unmatched to any gene: 9. The CDR3, as DNA: TGTGCCAGCAGCTTATTGTTAGGGGGCGGCGATGAGCAGTTCTTC. Protein sequence: CASSLLLGGGDEQFF. The full variable domain, in which reference TRBV7-2 and TRBJ2-1 provide the parts outside the CDR3, is GAGVSQSPSNKVTEKGKDVELRCDPISGHTALYWYRQSLGQGLEFLIYFQGNSAPDKSGLPSDRFSAERTGGSVSTLTIQRTQQEDSAVYLCASSLLLGGGDEQFFGPGTRLTVL.

Of note for this clone: The same CDR3 is also encoded by other DNA sequences in this sample. V usage is TRBV7-8 and J usage is TRBJ1-6; perhaps TRBD1 as D (5 bases). Trimming shortened V by 3 bases and J by 11 bases, and 11 bases separated the two germline ends. This CDR3 is built from 13 residues. Germline V lookup: CDR1 SGHVS, CDR2 FQNEAQ. The CDR3, as DNA: TGTGCCAGCAGCTTTCAGGGCCAACCACCCCTCCACTTT. Its protein product is CASSFQGQPPLHF.

V and J are TRBV5-4 and TRBJ1-6, with 7 positions matching TRBD1. The CDR3 has 17 residues. From germline, CDR1 is SGHNT and CDR2 YYREEE (reference sequence). V was clipped by 5 bases and J by 0 bases; unmatched bases: 8. The CDR3 loop reads CASSFRQGSSYNSPLHF. Written as DNA, the CDR3 is TGTGCCAGCAGTTTTAGACAGGGAAGCTCCTATAATTCACCCCTCCACTTT.

The CDR3, as DNA: TGTGCCAGCAGCCCCCCCGGGACTAGCGGGAGCGGCGACGAGCAGTACTTC. It is translated as CASSPPGTSGSGDEQYF. The V call is TRBV28, the J call TRBJ2-7; TRBD2 matches at 14 bases. The junction had 12 bases not matched to a gene; V was cut back by 6 bases and J by 5 bases. Germline V CDR1 and CDR2: MDHEN, SYDVKM. The CDR3 has 17 residues.

The chain recombines TRBV7-8 with TRBJ2-1, with D perhaps TRBD2 (6 bases). Germline CDR1 SGHVS, CDR2 FQNEAQ. V was trimmed by 4 bases and J by 8 bases, leaving 18 bases between them. The length of the CDR3 is 15 residues. CDR3 residues: CASSWTGSGDYEQFF. As DNA, the CDR3 is TGTGCCAGCAGCTGGACCGGGAGTGGAGACTATGAGCAGTTCTTC.

The chain links TRBV7-8 to TRBJ2-7; 8 bases line up with TRBD2. Trimming took 3 bases from V and 4 from J; bases not matched to a gene: 5. This CDR3 is built from 14 residues. Per germline, CDR1 SGHVS and CDR2 FQNEAQ. CDR3 nucleotide sequence: TGTGCCAGCAGCTTCAGCGGGAGCTCTTACGAGCAGTACTTC. Encoded protein: CASSFSGSSYEQYF.